This T cell receptor (beta chain) stems from a study of blood T cell repertoires in COVID-19. The germline V gene encodes CDR1 SQVTM and CDR2 ANQGSEA. Trimming took off 4 bases at V and 7 bases at J, with 10 bases between the two ends. The CDR3 runs to 12 residues. As originally analysed: Amplified reference gene primers provided the basis for estimating nucleated cell counts. Measured with immunoSEQ multiplex PCR; TCRdb has only the in-frame clones, and not every one. That table supplies the V and J calls and clone size; D and trimming were determined from the DNA. The sample has about 150,000 clones, around 84% seen once.

This clonotype was obtained from a woman aged 45-65 years with acute or convalescent COVID-19. The genes are TRBV29-1 and TRBJ1-4; D is uncertain. The sequenced sample consisted of peripheral blood. CDR3 sequence (DNA): TGCAGCGTTGTAATGCCGGGTGAAAAACTGTTTTTT. It yields the protein CSVVMPGEKLFF.